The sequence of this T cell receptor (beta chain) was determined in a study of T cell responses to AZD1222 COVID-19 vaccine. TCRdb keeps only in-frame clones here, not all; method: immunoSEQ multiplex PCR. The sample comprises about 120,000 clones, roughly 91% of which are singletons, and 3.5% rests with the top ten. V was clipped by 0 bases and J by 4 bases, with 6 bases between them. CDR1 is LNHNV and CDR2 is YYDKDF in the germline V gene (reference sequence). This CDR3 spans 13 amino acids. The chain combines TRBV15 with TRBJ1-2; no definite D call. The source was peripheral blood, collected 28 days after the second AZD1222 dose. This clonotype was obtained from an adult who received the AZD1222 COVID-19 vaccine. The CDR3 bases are TGTGCCACCAGCAGAGAAGCGTTCTATGGCTACACCTTC. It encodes CATSREAFYGYTF.